Presented here are 26 T cell receptor beta chains from one specimen sequenced in a study of T cell responses to AZD1222 COVID-19 vaccine. Sequenced by immunoSEQ multiplex PCR; TCRdb stores in-frame clones only, minus some. The table lists under 150,000 clones, approximately 90% of them singletons. The sequencing here drew on peripheral blood, taken 28 days after the second AZD1222 dose. These receptors were taken from an adult who received the AZD1222 COVID-19 vaccine.

V gene TRBV6-6 combines with J gene TRBJ1-1, with 10 nucleotides matching TRBD1. Per the germline V gene, CDR1 is MNHNY and CDR2 is SVGAGI (reference sequence). The CDR3 extends over 13 amino acids. The junction had 6 bases not matched to a gene; V was cut back by 7 bases and J by 7 bases. CDR3 in amino acids: CASTRQGAGEAFF. The CDR3, as DNA: TGTGCCAGCACCCGACAGGGGGCCGGTGAAGCTTTCTTT.

For this clone: This sample includes further DNA sequences coding for the same CDR3. The V and J genes are TRBV5-1 and TRBJ2-5; D call uncertain. The germline V gene has CDR1 SGHRS and CDR2 YFSETQ. The CDR3 is 14 residues long. V dropped 2 bases and J dropped 2 bases, with 10 bases sitting between them. CDR3 DNA: TGCGCCAGCAGCTTATCCAGTTCGCAAGAGACCCAGTACTTC. Residues: CASSLSSSQETQYF.

The chain links TRBV19 to TRBJ2-1, with 8 bases fitting TRBD1. CDR1 LNHDA and CDR2 SQIVND come from the germline V gene (reference sequence). The CDR3 covers 16 residues. Trimming at V came to 4 bases and at J to 10 bases, leaving 15 bases not matched to a gene. CDR3 DNA: TGTGCCAGTAGTACACTCCCGGGACAGGCCGTAATGGAGCAGTTCTTC. Translation gives CASSTLPGQAVMEQFF.

The chain combines TRBV19 with TRBJ2-5; a possible D gene is TRBD2 (6 bases). With 3 bases removed from V and 2 bases from J, the gap between germline ends came to 10 bases. The germline V gene encodes CDR1 LNHDA and CDR2 SQIVND (reference sequence). The CDR3 loop spans 14 amino acids. Here the CDR3 DNA reads TGTGCCAGTAGTATCCCGGGAGCACAAGAGACCCAGTACTTC. Its translation is CASSIPGAQETQYF.

The V and J genes are TRBV27 and TRBJ2-7, with D hard to call. V dropped 10 bases and J dropped 0 bases, with 13 bases sitting between them. The CDR3 covers 13 residues. The germline CDR1 and CDR2 sequences are MNHEY and SMNVEV (reference sequence). The CDR3 DNA sequence: TGTGCCATCCGGTCGGCGAGCTCCTACGAGCAGTACTTC. This sequence encodes CAIRSASSYEQYF.

To note about this clone: Relative to the germline gene, one junction end is altered; a read error may explain this. The chain employs TRBV19 and TRBJ1-5, with D unresolved. CDR1 is LNHDA, CDR2 SQIVND, per germline (reference sequence). The length of the CDR3 is 8 residues. CDR3 in amino acids: CARRSSGF. Here the CDR3 DNA reads TGTGCCAGGCGATCCTCAGGATTT.

The chain recombines TRBV7-9 with TRBJ2-7; maybe TRBD2 (6 bases). Germline lookup yields CDR1 SEHNR and CDR2 FQNEAQ (reference sequence). V lost 0 bases and J lost 1, with 10 bases in between. The CDR3 is 15 residues long. This chain's CDR3 is CASSLAPRESYEQYF. The CDR3 coding sequence is TGTGCCAGCAGCTTAGCCCCCCGGGAGTCCTACGAGCAGTACTTC.

The V gene is TRBV15, the J gene TRBJ2-3; no definite D call. This CDR3 has 13 amino acids. The germline V gene encodes CDR1 LNHNV and CDR2 YYDKDF (reference sequence). V was clipped by 3 bases and J by 4 bases, with 8 bases between them. The CDR3 nucleotides are TGTGCCACCAGCAGCTACGTCTCAGATACGCAGTATTTT. It encodes CATSSYVSDTQYF.

J is TRBJ2-7 and V is TRBV27; 10 bases line up with TRBD2. Germline V gene data show CDR1 as MNHEY and CDR2 as SMNVEV (reference sequence). This CDR3 region has 15 residues. With 3 bases clipped from V and 5 bases from J, the junction kept 7 bases outside the gene matches. As DNA, the CDR3 is TGTGCCAGCAGTTTTATAGCGGGAGGTGTCGACGAGCAGTACTTC. Protein product: CASSFIAGGVDEQYF.

V and J are TRBV27 and TRBJ2-7; D not resolved. CDR3 length: 16 residues. Germline values: CDR1 MNHEY, CDR2 SMNVEV (reference sequence). Trimming removed 2 bases at V and 0 bases at J, with 14 bases between. The CDR3 loop reads CASSLRSRRNSYEQYF. The CDR3 nucleotides are TGTGCCAGCAGTTTAAGATCGAGGCGGAACTCCTACGAGCAGTACTTC.

This chain connects TRBV29-1 to TRBJ2-3, with 8 bases fitting TRBD1. In germline, CDR1 is SQVTM, CDR2 ANQGSEA. J lost 4 bases, V lost 4 bases, and 7 bases had no gene match. This CDR3 comprises 14 residues. As DNA, the CDR3 is TGCAGCGTTGCATCTGGACAGGGTCCAGATACGCAGTATTTT. It translates to CSVASGQGPDTQYF.

This clone has only a few counts. The chain links TRBV6-5 to TRBJ2-3; D unresolved. The CDR3 has 14 residues. The germline CDR1 and CDR2 sequences are MNHEY and SVGAGI. V gave up 5 bases and J gave up 4 bases, with 13 bases separating them. CDR3 coding DNA: TGTGCCAGCAGTCCTCTAGGGTACGCAGATACGCAGTATTTT. Residues: CASSPLGYADTQYF.

The count of this clone is one. The gene calls are TRBV4-1 and TRBJ1-1, with no clear D. This CDR3 is built from 13 residues. Deletions cut 1 base from V and 6 bases from J, with 9 bases between. Germline V gene lookup returns CDR1 MGHRA and CDR2 YSYEKL. CDR3 residues: CASSQVDWAEAFF. As DNA, the CDR3 is TGCGCCAGCAGCCAAGTTGACTGGGCTGAAGCTTTCTTT.

V usage is TRBV18 and J usage is TRBJ1-2, with D unclear. The CDR3 runs to 16 residues. Looked up from germline, CDR1 is KGHSH and CDR2 is LQKENI. V was cut by 3 bases and J by 8 bases, with 22 bases left in between. The CDR3 DNA sequence: TGTGCCAGCTCACCTGCTACGGGATTCTCAAACGGGGGCTACACCTTC. Translation gives CASSPATGFSNGGYTF.

This clone was observed a single time. V usage is TRBV18 and J usage is TRBJ1-5; D is unclear. V was cut by 2 bases and J by 2 bases, with 13 bases left in between. The CDR3 runs to 16 residues. Germline CDR1 and CDR2: KGHSH and LQKENI. The CDR3 DNA reads as TGTGCCAGCTCACCAGGGCGTGGTCGTGGCAATCAGCCCCAGCATTTT. Its translation: CASSPGRGRGNQPQHF.

The chain has TRBV5-4 and TRBJ2-1; 8 positions match TRBD2. The ends lost 1 base at V and 6 bases at J; junction bases unmatched: 3. The germline gives CDR1 SGHNT, CDR2 YYREEE (reference sequence). There are 14 residues in the CDR3. The CDR3 loop is CASSLISGVNEQFF. In nucleotides, the CDR3 is TGTGCCAGCAGCTTGATTAGCGGGGTCAATGAGCAGTTCTTC.

As regards this clone: Other DNA sequences in the sample encode the same CDR3. This rearrangement joins TRBV2 to TRBJ2-2; D perhaps matches TRBD2 (5 bases). The ends were cut back, 6 bases at V and 1 base at J, with 6 bases in the middle. CDR3 length equals 13 residues. Germline assignment: CDR1 SNHLY and CDR2 FYNNEI. CDR3 nucleotides: TGTGCCAGCAGACGGGAGAACACCGGGGAGCTGTTTTTT. This gives the protein CASRRENTGELFF.

The chain joins TRBV10-2 to TRBJ2-1; 12 bases agree with TRBD2. The CDR3 totals 14 residues. Germline V lookup: CDR1 WSHSY, CDR2 SAAADI. V shed 6 bases and J 7 bases; nucleotides not matched to a gene: 4. The CDR3 DNA is TGCGCCAGCAGGCCTAGCGGGAGGGCAAATGAGCAGTTCTTC. Protein: CASRPSGRANEQFF.

This sequence joins TRBV19 and TRBJ1-4; tentatively, D is TRBD1 (6 bases). The CDR3 contains 14 residues. V lost 7 bases and J lost 7, with 16 bases in between. CDR1 is LNHDA, CDR2 SQIVND, per germline (reference sequence). The CDR3 spells CASTSLGAGEKLFF. In nucleotides, the CDR3 is TGTGCCAGTACCTCCCTGGGGGCTGGTGAAAAACTGTTTTTT.

The rearrangement uses TRBV28 and TRBJ2-1; no clear D. This CDR3 spans 14 amino acids. The germline V and J ends were trimmed by 7 bases and 4 bases, with 14 bases remaining between them. CDR1 is MDHEN, CDR2 SYDVKM, per germline. CDR3 in DNA: TGTGCCAGCACTACACAGCTCGGGTACAATGAGCAGTTCTTC. Translation: CASTTQLGYNEQFF.

This CDR3 reads CASSTGFGEQYF. The CDR3 region has the DNA TGTGCCAGCAGCACAGGGTTTGGAGAGCAGTACTTC. The V gene is TRBV2, the J gene TRBJ2-7, with a weak D call TRBD1 (6 bases). CDR1 is SNHLY and CDR2 is FYNNEI in the germline V gene. Trimming removed 6 bases at V and 7 bases at J, with 13 bases between. The CDR3 is made up of 12 amino acids. Variable domain in full (rest from reference TRBV2 and TRBJ2-7): EPEVTQTPSHQVTQMGQEVILRCVPISNHLYFYWYRQILGQKVEFLVSFYNNEISEKSEIFDDQFSVERPDGSNFTLKIRSTKLEDSAMYFCASSTGFGEQYFGPGTRLTVT.

This rearrangement joins TRBV5-1 to TRBJ1-3, with 7 positions matching TRBD1. This CDR3 is built from 15 residues. Germline V CDR1 and CDR2: SGHRS, YFSETQ. Trimming took 4 bases from V and 2 from J; bases not matched to a gene: 6. In DNA form, the CDR3 reads TGCGCCAGCAGCGTACATACAGGGGCTGGAAACACCATATATTTT. Residues: CASSVHTGAGNTIYF. The full variable domain, completed using reference TRBV5-1 and TRBJ1-3, is KAGVTQTPRYLIKTRGQQVTLSCSPISGHRSVSWYQQTPGQGLQFLFEYFSETQRNKGNFPGRFSGRQFSNSRSEMNVSTLELGDSALYLCASSVHTGAGNTIYFGEGSWLTVV.

The rearrangement links TRBV6-2 or TRBV6-3 to TRBJ2-7; TRBD1 matches at 7 bases. CDR1 is MNHEY, CDR2 SVGEGT, per germline. The length of the CDR3 is 13 residues. V was clipped by 4 bases and J by 2 bases; unmatched bases: 2. The CDR3 is CASSLTGTYEQYF. CDR3 bases: TGTGCCAGCAGTTTGACAGGGACCTACGAGCAGTACTTC.

V usage is TRBV9 and J usage is TRBJ2-2, with D perhaps assigned TRBD1 or TRBD2 (5 bases each). Trimming removed 2 bases from V and 4 bases from J, with 9 bases in between. The CDR3 is made up of 14 amino acids. Germline V gene lookup returns CDR1 SGDLS and CDR2 YYNGEE. This CDR3 reads CASSVGTFTGELFF. Written as DNA, the CDR3 is TGTGCCAGCAGCGTCGGGACGTTCACCGGGGAGCTGTTTTTT. The full variable domain, rest sourced from reference TRBV9 and TRBJ2-2, is DSGVTQTPKHLITATGQRVTLRCSPRSGDLSVYWYQQSLDQGLQFLIQYYNGEERAKGNILERFSAQQFPDLHSELNLSSLELGDSALYFCASSVGTFTGELFFGEGSRLTVL.

This clone appeared a single time. For the CDR3, the DNA is TGTGCCAGCAGCTTATTAGCGGGTTCAGATACGCAGTATTTT. Amino acids: CASSLLAGSDTQYF. The V and J genes are TRBV5-4 and TRBJ2-3, with 7 bases matching TRBD2. Germline CDR1 and CDR2: SGHNT and YYREEE (reference sequence). This CDR3 has 14 residues. Unmatched junction bases numbered 4, after V lost 2 bases and J lost 4 bases. Supplemented by reference TRBV5-4 and TRBJ2-3, the full variable domain reads ETGVTQSPTHLIKTRGQQVTLRCSSQSGHNTVSWYQQALGQGPQFIFQYYREEENGRGNFPPRFSGLQFPNYSSELNVNALELDDSALYLCASSLLAGSDTQYFGPGTRLTVL.

The chain has TRBV18 and TRBJ2-7; TRBD2 matches at 7 bases. CDR3 length: 15 amino acids. J was trimmed by 0 bases and V by 2 bases; bases with no gene match: 4. Per the germline V gene, CDR1 is KGHSH and CDR2 is LQKENI. The CDR3 loop is CASSPTGGSSYEQYF. The CDR3 nucleotides read TGTGCCAGCTCACCAACGGGCGGGAGCTCCTACGAGCAGTACTTC.